The rows below give T cell receptor beta chains drawn from one sample of a study of cytomegalovirus exposure and HLA in healthy donors. The repertoire was sequenced with immunoSEQ multiplex PCR; TCRdb's copy has only in-frame clones and lacks some. There are tens of thousands of clones in the sample; over 75% occur only once, and approximately 6% lies in the top ten. Input material: PBMCs. These receptors originate from a male donor in good health and CMV-seronegative. Both conserved end residues are part of each CDR3. The order of the fields is clone size, D gene, V gene, J gene, CDR3 protein, CDR3 DNA. D genes are given only for firm matches. Only some rows state a clone size, as once, few, many or a class for expanded clones.

clone_size: -; d_call: -; v_call: TRBV18; j_call: TRBJ2-3; cdr3_aa: CASSQAFGDTQYF; cdr3_nt: TGTGCCAGCTCACAAGCGTTTGGAGATACGCAGTATTTT
clone_size: -; d_call: TRBD2; v_call: TRBV6-6; j_call: TRBJ2-3; cdr3_aa: CASSIAWGVAGDTQYF; cdr3_nt: TGTGCCAGCAGCATCGCCTGGGGAGTAGCGGGGGATACGCAGTATTTT
clone_size: -; d_call: TRBD2; v_call: TRBV19; j_call: TRBJ2-1; cdr3_aa: CASSVVAGGIYNEQFF; cdr3_nt: TGTGCCAGTAGTGTGGTAGCGGGGGGGATTTACAATGAGCAGTTCTTC
clone_size: -; d_call: -; v_call: TRBV30; j_call: TRBJ1-1; cdr3_aa: CAWKQQGVAFF; cdr3_nt: TGTGCCTGGAAACAACAAGGGGTGGCTTTCTTT
clone_size: -; d_call: -; v_call: TRBV4-3; j_call: TRBJ1-2; cdr3_aa: CASSQEGVSVYGYTF; cdr3_nt: TGCGCCAGCAGCCAAGAAGGGGTCTCGGTCTATGGCTACACCTTC
clone_size: -; d_call: TRBD2; v_call: TRBV4-2; j_call: TRBJ2-1; cdr3_aa: CASSQAASGNYNEQFF; cdr3_nt: TGTGCCAGCAGCCAAGCGGCTAGCGGGAACTACAATGAGCAGTTCTTC
clone_size: -; d_call: TRBD1; v_call: TRBV5-6; j_call: TRBJ2-3; cdr3_aa: CASSYYRGDTDTQYF; cdr3_nt: TGTGCCAGCAGCTACTACAGGGGTGACACAGATACGCAGTATTTT
clone_size: -; d_call: -; v_call: TRBV28; j_call: TRBJ1-1; cdr3_aa: CASSLNGENTEAFF; cdr3_nt: TGTGCCAGCAGTTTAAACGGGGAGAACACTGAAGCTTTCTTT
clone_size: few; d_call: TRBD1; v_call: TRBV7-2; j_call: TRBJ1-1; cdr3_aa: CASSFGQGYMNTEAFF; cdr3_nt: TGTGCCAGCAGCTTCGGACAGGGGTACATGAACACTGAAGCTTTCTTT
clone_size: -; d_call: TRBD1; v_call: TRBV5-1; j_call: TRBJ2-2; cdr3_aa: CASSLEGDRGRDTGELFF; cdr3_nt: TGCGCCAGCAGCTTGGAAGGGGACAGGGGGCGAGACACCGGGGAGCTGTTTTTT
clone_size: -; d_call: TRBD1; v_call: TRBV19; j_call: TRBJ2-7; cdr3_aa: CASSIGDRGAYEQYF; cdr3_nt: TGTGCCAGTAGTATAGGGGACAGGGGGGCCTACGAGCAGTACTTC
clone_size: -; d_call: -; v_call: TRBV7-6; j_call: TRBJ2-7; cdr3_aa: CASSSPGFSYEQYF; cdr3_nt: TGTGCCAGCAGCTCTCCAGGGTTCTCCTACGAGCAGTACTTC
clone_size: -; d_call: -; v_call: TRBV25-1; j_call: TRBJ1-2; cdr3_aa: CASSEGIQGRNYGYTF; cdr3_nt: TGTGCCAGCAGTGAAGGAATTCAGGGGCGGAACTATGGCTACACCTTC
clone_size: -; d_call: -; v_call: TRBV7-9; j_call: TRBJ2-7; cdr3_aa: CASSSGGMSSYEQYF; cdr3_nt: TGTGCCAGCAGCTCTGGGGGGATGAGCTCCTACGAGCAGTACTTC
clone_size: -; d_call: TRBD1; v_call: TRBV15; j_call: TRBJ1-6; cdr3_aa: CATSRDRTGGLSSPLHF; cdr3_nt: TGTGCCACCAGCAGAGACAGGACAGGGGGTTTAAGTTCACCCCTCCACTTT
clone_size: -; d_call: -; v_call: TRBV15; j_call: TRBJ1-3; cdr3_aa: CATSRGGRGDVYGNTIYF; cdr3_nt: TGTGCCACCAGCAGAGGAGGCAGGGGAGATGTGTATGGAAACACCATATATTTT
clone_size: few; d_call: -; v_call: TRBV14; j_call: TRBJ1-1; cdr3_aa: CASSQVKETTEAFF; cdr3_nt: TGTGCCAGCAGCCAAGTAAAGGAGACCACTGAAGCTTTCTTT
clone_size: -; d_call: -; v_call: TRBV19; j_call: TRBJ1-5; cdr3_aa: CASSNPGYLQHF; cdr3_nt: TGTGCCAGTAGTAACCCAGGATATCTCCAGCATTTT